This T cell receptor (beta chain) was sequenced in a study of blood T cell repertoires in COVID-19. Turning to the study itself: Donors in the United States, Italy and Spain gave samples during acute or convalescent COVID-19. PBMCs, B-cell-depleted T cells, or T cells were the source of the cDNA or gDNA that made up the material.

Per the germline V gene, CDR1 is SGHTA and CDR2 is FQGNSA. This CDR3 is 13 amino acids long. With 1 base removed from V and 8 bases from J, the gap between germline ends came to 11 bases. Original handling: From reference gene primer amplification, estimates of nucleated cell counts were derived. Sequencing was performed with immunoSEQ multiplex PCR; in TCRdb, only in-frame clones are kept and a portion is missing. D and trimming come from the DNA, and the V and J calls and clone size come from that table. The sample yields approximately 55,000 clones, around 87% seen once. This clonotype originated in a man between 45 and 60 years old with active COVID-19. The sequenced material came from peripheral blood. The gene calls are TRBV7-2 and TRBJ1-2, with D unresolved. The chain's CDR3 is CASSLGSQSGYTF. CDR3 nucleotide sequence: TGTGCCAGCAGCTTAGGGAGTCAAAGCGGCTACACCTTC.